This is a list of T cell receptor beta chains from one sample in a study of blood T cell repertoires in COVID-19. This table comes from immunoSEQ multiplex PCR, and its TCRdb copy is limited to in-frame clones, with some not included. The data hold 110,000 or so clones, with roughly 88% observed a single time. The sample consisted of peripheral blood. The receptors shown here come from a woman aged 65 to 85 who had recovered from COVID-19. Both conserved end residues are part of each CDR3. The D gene is left open where the match is weak. A clone size is listed for some rows: how often the clone was seen (once, few, many), or a class if it is expanded.

- | TRBJ2-2 | - | TRBV29-1 | TGCACCTACAGACAGGAAGGGGCCGGGGAGCTGTTTTTT | CTYRQEGAGELFF
- | TRBJ1-4 | - | TRBV4-3 | TGCGCCAGCAGCCAAGGCGAGTCAACGTTCACTAATGAAAAACTGTTTTTT | CASSQGESTFTNEKLFF
- | TRBJ2-7 | - | TRBV10-3 | TGTGCCACCCACGTGCCCGGCGCGGAAGCCTACGAGCAGTACTTC | CATHVPGAEAYEQYF
TRBD2 | TRBJ2-3 | - | TRBV5-1 | TGCGCCAGCAGCTGGGGACCTCGGGGGGGGCAAAATACGCAGTATTTT | CASSWGPRGGQNTQYF
- | TRBJ1-5 | - | TRBV6-6 | TGTGCCAGCAGGAACCGGGGGGGGTTTGGCAATCAGCCCCAGCATTTT | CASRNRGGFGNQPQHF
TRBD1 | TRBJ1-5 | few | TRBV7-6 | TGTGCCAGCAGCCGGGGACAGGGGGATCAGCCCCAGCATTTT | CASSRGQGDQPQHF
- | TRBJ1-1 | - | TRBV6-6 | TGTGCCAGCAGTTACAGTGCAGGCACTGAAGCTTTCTTT | CASSYSAGTEAFF
TRBD2 | TRBJ2-7 | - | TRBV10-3 | TGTGCCATCGCCGGGCTAGCGGGAGAAGAGCAGTACTTC | CAIAGLAGEEQYF
- | TRBJ2-7 | - | TRBV5-1 | TGCGCCAGCAGCTTGGCCGTCGTACAGGGTGGCGAGCAGTACTTC | CASSLAVVQGGEQYF
- | TRBJ1-2 | once | TRBV9 | TGTGCCAGCAAACCCGCGGGGGTGAGCTATGGCTACACCTTC | CASKPAGVSYGYTF
TRBD2 | TRBJ2-1 | - | TRBV19 | TGTGCCAGTAGTGTGGGGACTAGCTTCAGCTCCTACAATGAGCAGTTCTTC | CASSVGTSFSSYNEQFF
TRBD1 | TRBJ2-3 | once | TRBV6-2/TRBV6-3 | TGTGCCAGCAGCCAGGGGGCCAAAAGGTTCGGCACAGATACGCAGTATTTT | CASSQGAKRFGTDTQYF
TRBD2 | TRBJ2-7 | - | TRBV7-9 | TGTGCCAGCAGCCCTAGCGGGACTAGCGGAACCTACGAGCAGTACTTC | CASSPSGTSGTYEQYF
TRBD1 | TRBJ1-1 | - | TRBV7-9 | TGTGCCAGCAGCCCGCGGACAGGGGCGGGGACTGAAGCTTTCTTT | CASSPRTGAGTEAFF
- | TRBJ2-4 | - | TRBV5-1 | TGCGCCAGCAGCTTGGAGACGTGGGGCCAAAACATTCAGTACTTC | CASSLETWGQNIQYF
- | TRBJ1-5 | many | TRBV7-9 | TGTGCCAGCAGCTTTGGACAGAATCAGCCCCAGCATTTT | CASSFGQNQPQHF
- | TRBJ2-7 | - | TRBV18 | TGTGCCAGCTCATCTCGACAGGAGGAGCAGTACTTC | CASSSRQEEQYF
- | TRBJ2-5 | once | TRBV4-3 | TGCGCCAGCAGCCAAGAGACGGGGTTGCAAGAGACCCAGTACTTC | CASSQETGLQETQYF
- | TRBJ1-2 | - | TRBV6-6 | TGTGCCAGCAGTTACTGGGGCCACGATGGCTACACCTTC | CASSYWGHDGYTF
- | TRBJ1-4 | - | TRBV5-1 | TGCGCCAGCAGCTTCGCAGCTGGGCTGGCTAATGAAAAACTGTTTTTT | CASSFAAGLANEKLFF
TRBD2 | TRBJ2-7 | - | TRBV27 | TGTGCCAGCAGTCCGCACGAGGGGAGGGTTGAGCAGTACTTC | CASSPHEGRVEQYF
TRBD2 | TRBJ2-5 | - | TRBV11-2 | TGTGCCAGCAGCCTTTCGGGACTATCATTTGAGACCCAGTACTTC | CASSLSGLSFETQYF
TRBD2 | TRBJ2-5 | - | TRBV4-2 | TGTGCCAGCAGCCCTTTGCGGGGGTCCCAAGAGACCCAGTACTTC | CASSPLRGSQETQYF
TRBD2 | TRBJ2-5 | - | TRBV6-1 | TGTGCCAGCAGTGAATCATGGGAGGGGGAGACCCAGTACTTC | CASSESWEGETQYF
TRBD2 | TRBJ2-7 | - | TRBV5-1 | TGCGCCAGCAGCTTCCGCGCGGGGGAGTACGAGCAGTACTTC | CASSFRAGEYEQYF
TRBD1 | TRBJ2-7 | - | TRBV4-3 | TGCGCCAGCAGTAGGGGGCCAAGCTCCTACGAGCAGTACTTC | CASSRGPSSYEQYF
- | TRBJ2-3 | - | TRBV7-2 | TGTGCCAGCAGCTTAATGACCGGGGGCACAGATACGCAGTATTTT | CASSLMTGGTDTQYF
TRBD2 | TRBJ2-4 | - | TRBV3-1/TRBV3-2 | TGTGCCAGCAGCACGGGAGGGGGGGTAAACATTCAGTACTTC | CASSTGGGVNIQYF
- | TRBJ1-1 | - | TRBV6-5 | TGTGCCAGCAGTTACATCGGACACGATAATGAAGCTTTCTTT | CASSYIGHDNEAFF
TRBD2 | TRBJ2-3 | - | TRBV5-6 | TGTGCCAGCAGCTATGACTTGGCTAGCGGGACGTTGGATACGCAGTATTTT | CASSYDLASGTLDTQYF
- | TRBJ2-1 | - | TRBV7-9 | TGTGCCAGCAGCTTAGAGGGTGCAGGGAAGAATGAGCAGTTCTTC | CASSLEGAGKNEQFF
TRBD1 | TRBJ2-4 | - | TRBV5-3 | TGTGCCAGAAGCGCCCGGCAGGACAGGGTCGCAAACATTCAGTACTTC | CARSARQDRVANIQYF
TRBD1 | TRBJ2-7 | once | TRBV9 | TGTGCCAGCAGCGCTTCAGGGGGTTCCTACGAGCAGTACTTC | CASSASGGSYEQYF
- | TRBJ1-2 | - | TRBV4-2 | TGTGCCAGCAGCCAAGATCGGGGTGGGGACTATGGCTACACCTTC | CASSQDRGGDYGYTF
TRBD1 | TRBJ1-2 | - | TRBV5-4 | TGTGCCAGCAGCCCGACACCGGGGACAGGGCATGGCTACACCTTC | CASSPTPGTGHGYTF
TRBD1 | TRBJ1-6 | - | TRBV7-9 | TGTGCCAGCAGCCCCGGGACAGGGAGTTCACCCCTCCACTTT | CASSPGTGSSPLHF
TRBD1 | TRBJ2-5 | - | TRBV6-5 | TGTGCCAGCAGTTACCGACAGGGTCGGGAGACCCAGTACTTC | CASSYRQGRETQYF